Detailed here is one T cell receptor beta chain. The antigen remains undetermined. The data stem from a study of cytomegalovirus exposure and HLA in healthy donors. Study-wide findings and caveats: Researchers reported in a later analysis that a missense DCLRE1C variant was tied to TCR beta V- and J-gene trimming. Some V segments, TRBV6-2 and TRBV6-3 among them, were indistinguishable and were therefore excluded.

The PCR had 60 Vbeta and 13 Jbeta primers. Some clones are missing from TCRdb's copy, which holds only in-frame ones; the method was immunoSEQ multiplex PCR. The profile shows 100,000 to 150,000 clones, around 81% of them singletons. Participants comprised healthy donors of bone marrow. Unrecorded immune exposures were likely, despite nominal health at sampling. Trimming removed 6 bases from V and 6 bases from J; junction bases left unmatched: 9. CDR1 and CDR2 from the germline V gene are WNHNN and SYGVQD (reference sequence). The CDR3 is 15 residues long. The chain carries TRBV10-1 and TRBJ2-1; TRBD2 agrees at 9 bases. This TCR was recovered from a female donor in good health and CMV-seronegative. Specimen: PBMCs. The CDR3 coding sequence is TGCGCCAGCAGCGCCGCGGGGGGGGCCGTCAATGAGCAGTTCTTC. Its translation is CASSAAGGAVNEQFF.